The 11 T cell receptor beta chains in this list originate from one sample, sequenced in a study of T-cell reconstitution after alpha-beta-depleted transplantation in children. Unique molecular identifiers were used in preparing the TCRbeta library. TCRdb re-derived calls from the PCR reads in MiXCR, one entry per CDR3 protein. The repertoire holds under 250,000 distinct CDR3 sequences, roughly 7.1% seen once, with 5.5% in the top ten. Sequences were derived from PBMCs, sampled before TCRalphabeta/CD19-depleted stem cell transplant. The receptors were gathered from a boy younger than 10 with acute lymphoblastic leukemia, due to receive a stem cell transplant.

This clonotype was seen repeatedly, ten times or more. The chain couples TRBV20-1 to TRBJ2-1, with 7 bases matching TRBD1. Unmatched junction bases numbered 6, after V lost 6 bases and J lost 4 bases. The CDR3 consists of 13 residues. Germline CDR1 and CDR2: DFQATT and SNEGSKA (reference sequence). The CDR3 region has the DNA TGCAGTGCCGAGGGGACAGCTTACAATGAGCAGTTCTTC. Its protein is CSAEGTAYNEQFF.

The CDR3 loop reads CASTPLRYYGYTF. The CDR3 DNA reads as TGTGCCAGCACACCCCTAAGATACTATGGCTACACCTTC. The genes are TRBV6-1 and TRBJ1-2; no clear D. V dropped 7 bases and J dropped 3 bases, with 12 bases sitting between them. Per the germline V gene, CDR1 is MNHNS and CDR2 is SASEGT. This CDR3 is 13 amino acids long.

This clonotype was detected ten times or more. V gene TRBV28 combines with J gene TRBJ2-1; no clear D gene. The germline gives CDR1 MDHEN, CDR2 SYDVKM. CDR3 size: 14 residues. Deletions cut 2 bases from V and 4 bases from J, with 9 bases between. The CDR3, as DNA: TGTGCCAGCAGTTTAACGGCAGCTTACAATGAGCAGTTCTTC. Its protein product is CASSLTAAYNEQFF.

This clonotype came up many times. The chain is built from TRBV29-1 and TRBJ2-3, with D unresolved. This CDR3 is built from 14 residues. Trimming removed 4 bases from V and 4 bases from J, with 15 bases in between. Germline loops: CDR1 SQVTM, CDR2 ANQGSEA. The CDR3 is CSVGGLEVADTQYF. In nucleotides, the CDR3 is TGCAGCGTTGGGGGTCTAGAAGTGGCAGATACGCAGTATTTT.

Many counts were recorded for this clonotype. The chain joins TRBV6-2 or TRBV6-3 to TRBJ2-1; 11 bases map to TRBD2. Germline assignment: CDR1 MNHEY and CDR2 SVGEGT. CDR3 length: 19 residues. V dropped 6 bases and J dropped 4; count of bases not matched to a gene: 17. The CDR3: CASRPTSGMQPRPYNEQFF. The CDR3 DNA sequence: TGTGCCAGCAGGCCGACTAGCGGGATGCAACCACGTCCTTACAATGAGCAGTTCTTC.

This clonotype has a count of ten or more. The chain couples TRBV5-5 to TRBJ1-2; 7 nucleotides align to TRBD1. Germline V lookup: CDR1 SGHKS, CDR2 YYEKEE (reference sequence). The CDR3 extends over 15 amino acids. The V segment lost 0 bases and the J segment 7 bases; nucleotides outside the gene matches: 9. The CDR3 spells CASSLEGGTVSGYTF. For the CDR3, the DNA is TGTGCCAGCAGCTTGGAGGGTGGGACAGTCTCTGGCTACACCTTC.

This clonotype was picked up many times. V usage is TRBV12-3 or TRBV12-4 and J usage is TRBJ2-1; D gene ambiguous. V lost 2 bases and J lost 10, with 9 bases in between. The CDR3 totals 12 residues. The CDR3 DNA is TGTGCCAGCAGTTTATGGGGTACGGAGCAGTTCTTC. Its translation: CASSLWGTEQFF.

This clonotype showed up just a few times. The chain has TRBV11-2 and TRBJ2-3; D unresolved. This CDR3 comprises 13 residues. The V gene's germline CDR1 is SGHAT and CDR2 FQNNGV. The V end was cut by 1 base, the J end by 3 bases, with 5 bases between. The CDR3 region has the DNA TGTGCCAGCAGCTTAGTGCAGACAGATACGCAGTATTTT. Encoded protein: CASSLVQTDTQYF.

The table lists this clonotype with many counts. The chain combines TRBV5-1 with TRBJ1-1, with D perhaps TRBD1 (6 bases). V lost 3 bases and J lost 0, with 9 bases in between. This CDR3 is built from 14 residues. Germline V lookup: CDR1 SGHRS, CDR2 YFSETQ. The CDR3 spells CASSWGQLNTEAFF. The CDR3 nucleotides are TGCGCCAGCAGCTGGGGACAACTGAACACTGAAGCTTTCTTT.

This clonotype was seen only a few times. V and J are TRBV7-9 and TRBJ2-3; maybe TRBD1 (6 bases). The CDR3 is 16 residues long. Germline V gene sequence: CDR1 SEHNR, CDR2 FQNEAQ (reference sequence). Trimming stripped 1 base from V and 3 bases from J, with 14 bases between. The CDR3 reads CASSLVLFRGTDTQYF. The CDR3 DNA follows: TGTGCCAGCAGCTTAGTCTTGTTCAGGGGTACAGATACGCAGTATTTT.

The sample holds many counts of this clonotype. The chain combines TRBV7-2 with TRBJ2-5, with a tentative D call TRBD2 (5 bases). CDR1 is SGHTA, CDR2 FQGNSA, per germline. V shed 0 bases and J shed 1 base, with 12 bases lying between them. This CDR3 contains 16 residues. CDR3 residues: CASSLALQRTQETQYF. The CDR3 DNA reads TGTGCCAGCAGCTTAGCGCTCCAGCGGACCCAAGAGACCCAGTACTTC.